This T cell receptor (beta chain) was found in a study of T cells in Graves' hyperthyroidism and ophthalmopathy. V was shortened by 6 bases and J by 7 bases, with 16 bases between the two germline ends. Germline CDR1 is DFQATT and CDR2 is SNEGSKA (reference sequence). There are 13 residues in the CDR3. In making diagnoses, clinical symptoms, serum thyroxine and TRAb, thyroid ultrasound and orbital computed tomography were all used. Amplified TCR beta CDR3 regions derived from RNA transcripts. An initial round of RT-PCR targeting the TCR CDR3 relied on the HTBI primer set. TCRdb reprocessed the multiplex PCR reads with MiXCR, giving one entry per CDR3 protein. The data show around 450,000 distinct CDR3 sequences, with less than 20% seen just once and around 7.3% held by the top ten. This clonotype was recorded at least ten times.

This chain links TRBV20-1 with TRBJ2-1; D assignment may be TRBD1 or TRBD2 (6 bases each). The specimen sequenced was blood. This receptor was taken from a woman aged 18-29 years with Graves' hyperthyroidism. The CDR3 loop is CSAPRGRQNEQFF. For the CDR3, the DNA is TGCAGTGCCCCCCGGGGGCGCCAGAATGAGCAGTTCTTC.